Given below is one T cell receptor (beta chain) in context. This clone was found a few times. Its antigen is not yet known. Qualities for individual bases were not recorded, and no much larger clone is one base off. The data were obtained in a study of technical replicates of blood from several donors (TCRdb year 2017). Receptor libraries were prepared by the immunoSEQ multiplex PCR assay. The table comes from immuneACCESS by way of TCRdb, which keeps in-frame sequences with V and J called. Part of the clones is missing from these tables; in studies checked, under half for an unresolved V gene and the rest for unknown reasons. In this sample the table shows about 53,000 clones, 85% to 90% of which occur a single time. The biggest ten clones account for 5.6% of the sample. The source is a human donor in good health. Some clones in this sample may be carry-over from other donors' samples. The sample taken for sequencing was PBMCs.

This receptor has the CDR3 CAWKLKVYTEAFF. The nucleotides are TGTGCCTGGAAACTAAAAGTTTACACTGAAGCTTTCTTT. Recombination linked TRBV30 to TRBJ1-1; too little of a D gene remains to name it. As encoded in the germline V gene (reference sequence), CDR1 is GTSNPN while CDR2 is SVGIG. Relative to germline, V is 4 bases shorter and J is 3 bases shorter, with 12 bases between their ends. Including cysteine and phenylalanine, the CDR3 has 13 amino acids. The kept DNA is CDR3 alone, 39 bases in frame from the first base. The CDR3 plus the reference TRBV30 and TRBJ1-1 genes for the other parts give the full variable domain: SQTIHQWPATLVQPVGSPLSLECTVEGTSNPNLYWYRQAAGRGLQLLFYSVGIGQISSEVPQNLSASRPQDRQFILSSKKLLLSDSGFYLCAWKLKVYTEAFFGQGTRLTVV.